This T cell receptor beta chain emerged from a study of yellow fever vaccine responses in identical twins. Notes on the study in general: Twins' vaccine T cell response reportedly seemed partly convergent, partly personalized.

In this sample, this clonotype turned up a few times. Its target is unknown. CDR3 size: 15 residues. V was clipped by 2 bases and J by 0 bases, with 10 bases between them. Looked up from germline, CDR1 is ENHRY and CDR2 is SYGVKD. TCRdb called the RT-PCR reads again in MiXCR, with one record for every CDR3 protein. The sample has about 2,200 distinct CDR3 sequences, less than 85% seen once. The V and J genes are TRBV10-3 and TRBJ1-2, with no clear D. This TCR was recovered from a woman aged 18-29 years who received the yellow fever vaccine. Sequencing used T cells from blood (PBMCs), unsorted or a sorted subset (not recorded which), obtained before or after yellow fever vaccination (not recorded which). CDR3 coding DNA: TGTGCCATCAGTGAGGGAGACACGGCTAACTATGGCTACACCTTC. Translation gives CAISEGDTANYGYTF.